The 10 T cell receptor beta chains reported below all come from one sample, sequenced in a study of Graves' ophthalmopathy and Graves' hyperthyroidism. As the template, RNA transcripts were used to amplify TCR beta CDR3 regions. RT-PCR in the first round used HTBI primers; a second-round multiplex PCR followed. Using its own MiXCR run on the multiplex PCR reads, TCRdb lists one record per CDR3 protein. This table has almost 400,000 distinct CDR3 sequences, 15% to 20% appearing once. Sequencing was carried out using peripheral blood. Every receptor here comes from a woman between 18 and 29 years old with Graves' ophthalmopathy.

This clonotype was detected many times. The V gene is TRBV7-9, the J gene TRBJ2-5, with TRBD2 matching 7 bases. The V and J ends lost 3 bases and 7 bases, in that order; junction bases with no gene match: 11. Germline assignment: CDR1 SEHNR and CDR2 FQNEAQ (reference sequence). The CDR3 sequence is 15 residues long. CDR3 sequence reads: CASSLGGLGQGTQYF. CDR3 DNA sequence: TGTGCCAGCAGCTTGGGAGGACTAGGTCAGGGGACCCAGTACTTC. Full variable domain (remainder filled in from reference TRBV7-9 and TRBJ2-5): DTGVSQNPRHKITKRGQNVTFRCDPISEHNRLYWYRQTLGQGPEFLTYFQNEAQLEKSRLLSDRFSAERPKGSFSTLEIQRTEQGDSAMYLCASSLGGLGQGTQYFGPGTRLLVL.

This clonotype appeared many times. This chain uses TRBV12-3 or TRBV12-4 with TRBJ1-5; tentative D call: TRBD1 (6 bases). V was clipped by 1 base and J by 4 bases, with 14 bases between them. The CDR3 totals 16 residues. The CDR3 DNA reads as TGTGCCAGCAGTTTAGGGGGGGTAAGGGGGAATCAGCCCCAGCATTTT. It encodes CASSLGGVRGNQPQHF.

In this sample, this clonotype turned up many times. The chain combines TRBV27 with TRBJ2-2; D not resolved. Deletions cut 2 bases from V and 4 bases from J, with 5 bases between. The CDR3 runs to 13 residues. From germline, CDR1 is MNHEY and CDR2 SMNVEV (reference sequence). The CDR3 loop reads CASSLEVTGELFF. DNA for the CDR3: TGTGCCAGCAGTTTAGAGGTCACCGGGGAGCTGTTTTTT.

This clonotype occurred many times. The gene calls are TRBV4-2 and TRBJ1-1; a possible D gene is TRBD1 (6 bases). The ends were cut back, 0 bases at V and 1 base at J, with 9 bases in the middle. CDR3 size: 15 residues. Germline values: CDR1 LGHNA, CDR2 YNFKEQ. CDR3 residues: CASSQEGASNTEAFF. The CDR3, as DNA: TGTGCCAGCAGCCAAGAGGGGGCTTCGAACACTGAAGCTTTCTTT.

This clonotype was picked up many times. The rearrangement uses TRBV20-1 and TRBJ1-1; TRBD1 aligns across 9 bases. Germline CDR1 and CDR2: DFQATT and SNEGSKA (reference sequence). J gave up 6 bases and V 5 bases, and 16 bases lay outside the gene matches. The CDR3 contains 16 residues. This chain's CDR3 is CSARRWTGDSRPEAFF. Written as DNA, the CDR3 is TGCAGTGCTCGCCGATGGACAGGGGACAGTCGCCCTGAAGCTTTCTTT.

The table lists this clonotype with many counts. This sequence joins TRBV7-3 and TRBJ2-2; unclear D gene. The V end was cut by 0 bases, the J end by 1 base, with 12 bases between. Looked up from germline, CDR1 is SGHTA and CDR2 is FQGTGA. CDR3 length: 17 residues. The DNA of the CDR3 is TGTGCCAGCAGCTTAACCCCGAACAGACTGAACACCGGGGAGCTGTTTTTT. Residues: CASSLTPNRLNTGELFF. The variable domain in full, completed from reference TRBV7-3 and TRBJ2-2, reads GAGVSQTPSNKVTEKGKYVELRCDPISGHTALYWYRQSLGQGPEFLIYFQGTGAADDSGLPNDRFFAVRPEGSVSTLKIQRTERGDSAVYLCASSLTPNRLNTGELFFGEGSRLTVL.

The J gene is TRBJ1-5, the V gene TRBV6-1; D is possibly TRBD1 (5 bases). CDR3 length equals 16 residues. CDR1 and CDR2 from the germline V gene are MNHNS and SASEGT. Trimming removed 3 bases from V and 2 bases from J, with 14 bases in between. CDR3 sequence (DNA): TGTGCCAGCAGTGATGTGGGACGAGGCCGCAATCAGCCCCAGCATTTT. Translating gives CASSDVGRGRNQPQHF.

This clonotype was recorded once. V is TRBV7-2 and J is TRBJ2-7; 14 bases map to TRBD2. The CDR3 has 16 amino acids. The V and J ends lost 5 bases and 5 bases, in that order; junction bases with no gene match: 8. Germline V lookup: CDR1 SGHTA, CDR2 FQGNSA. The chain's CDR3 is CASSIAGLAGANEQYF. In nucleotides, the CDR3 is TGTGCCAGCAGCATCGCGGGACTAGCGGGAGCAAACGAGCAGTACTTC. Full variable domain (outside the CDR3, taken from reference TRBV7-2 and TRBJ2-7): GAGVSQSPSNKVTEKGKDVELRCDPISGHTALYWYRQSLGQGLEFLIYFQGNSAPDKSGLPSDRFSAERTGGSVSTLTIQRTQQEDSAVYLCASSIAGLAGANEQYFGPGTRLTVT.

This clonotype was seen repeatedly, ten times or more. The rearrangement links TRBV28 to TRBJ2-5; 9 nucleotides agree with TRBD1. This CDR3 comprises 16 residues. The J segment lost 2 bases and the V segment lost 1 base, leaving 5 bases of the junction unmatched. Germline V gene data show CDR1 as MDHEN and CDR2 as SYDVKM. The CDR3 here is CASSLSVGQGQETQYF. Written as DNA, the CDR3 is TGTGCCAGCAGTTTATCCGTCGGACAGGGGCAAGAGACCCAGTACTTC. Based on the CDR3 plus reference TRBV28 and TRBJ2-5, the full variable domain is DVKVTQSSRYLVKRTGEKVFLECVQDMDHENMFWYRQDPGLGLRLIYFSYDVKMKEKGDIPEGYSVSREKKERFSLILESASTNQTSMYLCASSLSVGQGQETQYFGPGTRLLVL.

This clonotype was counted many times. V gene TRBV9 combines with J gene TRBJ2-7; TRBD2 agrees at 8 bases. The CDR3 contains 16 residues. Germline assignment: CDR1 SGDLS and CDR2 YYNGEE. J lost 1 base, V lost 0 bases, and 6 bases had no gene match. The CDR3 DNA reads TGTGCCAGCAGCGTAGAAGGTCGGGGGGGGTCCTACGAGCAGTACTTC. Translation: CASSVEGRGGSYEQYF.